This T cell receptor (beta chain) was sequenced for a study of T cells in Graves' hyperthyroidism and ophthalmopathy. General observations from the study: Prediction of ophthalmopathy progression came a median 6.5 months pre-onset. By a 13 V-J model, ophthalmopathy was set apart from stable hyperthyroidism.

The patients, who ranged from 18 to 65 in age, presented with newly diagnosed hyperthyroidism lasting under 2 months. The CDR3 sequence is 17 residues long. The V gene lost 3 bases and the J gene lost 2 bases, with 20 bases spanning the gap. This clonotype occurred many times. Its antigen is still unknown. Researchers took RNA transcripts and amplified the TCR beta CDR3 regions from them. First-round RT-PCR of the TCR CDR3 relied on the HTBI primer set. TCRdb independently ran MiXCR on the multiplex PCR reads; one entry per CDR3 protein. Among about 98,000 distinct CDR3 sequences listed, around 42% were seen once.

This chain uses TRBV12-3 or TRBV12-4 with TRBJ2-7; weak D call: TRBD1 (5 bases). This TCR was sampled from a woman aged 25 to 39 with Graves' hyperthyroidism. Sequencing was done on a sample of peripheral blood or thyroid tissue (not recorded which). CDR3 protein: CASSFLRTGEGPYEQYF. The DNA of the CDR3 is TGTGCCAGCAGTTTTTTAAGAACAGGCGAAGGACCCTACGAGCAGTACTTC.